This TCR beta chain was observed in a study of beta chain features in type 1 diabetes (dated by TCRdb to 2017 to 2018). Regarding the complete study: Mean age, gender distribution, total cell number and subset yield did not differ between patients and healthy donors. A total of some 100,000,000 sorted cells were examined across all samples, and a strong correlation was observed between cell number per subset and RNA yield. The study compared the TCRB repertoires of sorted circulating CD4+ T cell subsets in recently diagnosed type 1 diabetes patients with those in matched healthy donors. Regulatory and stem cell-like memory subsets were isolated from only 8 patients and about eight healthy donors, whereas naive and central memory subsets came from all 30 or so donors. The full study reports these points: PCR may preferentially amplify shorter templates, but because patient and control samples were amplified and corrected together, any resulting skew would affect both groups equally. Naive, central memory and regulatory TCRB repertoires appeared more similar among patients than among healthy donors. Because the HLA sub-analyses included only small numbers of individuals, any influence of HLA type on TCRB rearrangement was left unresolved. Sequencing cDNA rather than genomic DNA could over-represent highly expressing activated cells, although activation and CD3 levels did not differ between groups. At VDJ recombination sites, patients with type 1 diabetes made fewer insertions and deleted more nucleotides, a pattern implying thymic rearrangement abnormalities. A moderate but significant shortening of TCRB CDR3 length was observed in type 1 diabetes patients in all four CD4+ subsets.

The entire isolated RNA was reverse transcribed using the High Capacity cDNA Reverse Transcription Kit, and thus expressed TCRB transcripts were sequenced. Deep immunoSEQ sequencing was performed on naive, central memory and regulatory T cell samples, with an average of around 3.4 million total reads per sample. Sorted cells were lysed in RLT buffer and RNA was extracted with DNase-treated RNeasy Micro or Mini kits, depending on cell number. Each cell subset was processed separately to prevent cross-contamination, with patient and healthy donor samples processed together. TCRB sequences were amplified from cDNA with the immunoSEQ multiplex PCR, producing 87-bp fragments spanning the CDR3 region. Amplicons were sequenced on the Illumina HiSeq platform. As for how the authors treated the data: PCR bias was computationally corrected using synthetic template baselines, reads within Hamming distance 2 were collapsed, and singletons that could not be merged were discarded. By aligning reads against IMGT, V, D and J genes, CDR3 length, and insertions or deletions at six rearrangement sites were assigned. Within each subset, clonotype counts were normalized to sorted cell number, after which true diversity and Gini coefficients were computed with the tcR R package. Repertoire sharing was quantified using the overlap coefficient calculated on TCRB nucleotide sequences. In its TCRdb copy, this immuneACCESS table keeps in-frame sequences only and misses some clones. Where compared with another copy, unresolved V genes explain less than half of these, and the others have no known cause. The V and J calls and the clone size are those of that table, but D and trimming were determined from the DNA. For this sample there are fewer than 350,000 clones; under 8.5% appear just once. The top ten clones comprise approximately 1% of the sample.

Each donor gave one peripheral blood draw, roughly 110 mL on average, collected into heparinised tubes. Using a panel that included CD45RO, CCR7, CD25, CD127, CD95 and CD27, naive, central memory, regulatory and stem cell-like memory CD4+ T cells were sorted on a BD FACSAria II. All sorted populations exceeded 95% purity. PBMCs were isolated right away by Lymphoprep density gradient centrifugation and were stained directly, without culture. Samples were stained and sorted in pairs, with one healthy donor and one patient per experiment, so that batch effects were minimized. Based on the germline V gene, the CDR1 and CDR2 sequences are SGHTA and FQGTGA. The CDR3 runs 13 residues from the cysteine to the phenylalanine. Of all the DNA, just the CDR3 is kept, 39 bases in frame from base 1. The V and J ends are trimmed by 5 bases and 4 bases, leaving 11 bases between them. This clone has just a few counts. What this receptor recognizes is not known. Base quality data are lacking; no much larger clone is found one base away.

The TCR was taken from a woman aged 18-29 years in good health. Source material: central memory CD4+ T cells from blood. The rearrangement combines TRBV7-3 with TRBJ1-1; the D gene is perhaps TRBD1, on 5 matching bases. CDR3 sequence: CASSPSQGTEAFF. Read as DNA, the sequence is TGTGCCAGCAGCCCCTCCCAGGGCACTGAAGCTTTCTTT. This CDR3, with the reference TRBV7-3 and TRBJ1-1 proteins standing in past its ends, gives the full variable domain GAGVSQTPSNKVTEKGKYVELRCDPISGHTALYWYRQSLGQGPEFLIYFQGTGAADDSGLPNDRFFAVRPEGSVSTLKIQRTERGDSAVYLCASSPSQGTEAFFGQGTRLTVV.